This T cell receptor (beta chain) is drawn from a study of cytomegalovirus exposure and HLA in healthy donors. Whole-study findings and limits: A likely sequencing artifact accounted for one observed cluster of highly shared sequence variants.

This clone showed up just a few times. Its antigen is unidentified. PCR amplification relied on 60 Vbeta primers (plus 13 Jbeta primers). Repertoires were generated with immunoSEQ multiplex PCR, while TCRdb's copy carries only in-frame clones and drops some. The sample gives roughly 120,000 clones, roughly four fifths of which show up once; 15% to 20% is in the top ten. The germline V gene encodes CDR1 SGDLS and CDR2 YYNGEE. Trimming shortened V by 0 bases and J by 1 base, and 8 bases separated the two germline ends. CDR3 length equals 15 residues. This sequence originates from a man aged 50-60 years in good health and CMV-seropositive. The chain has TRBV9 and TRBJ2-1; D possibly corresponds to TRBD1 (5 bases). Material for sequencing was PBMCs. Here the CDR3 DNA reads TGTGCCAGCAGCGTAGACAGGTCTTCCTACAATGAGCAGTTCTTC. Its protein is CASSVDRSSYNEQFF.